These T cell receptor beta chains were read from a single sample in a study of blood T cell repertoires in COVID-19. Here immunoSEQ multiplex PCR was the method, and the copy in TCRdb shows in-frame clones only, minus some. The sample holds fewer than 120,000 clones, around 74% seen once. Sequenced input: peripheral blood. The receptor source for this set is a woman in her sixties with acute or convalescent COVID-19. Both conserved end residues are trimmed from each CDR3. Each record gives: V gene, J gene, CDR3 length, CDR3 protein.

TRBV4-2	TRBJ1-4	14	ASSQEPGSGDEKLF
TRBV30	TRBJ1-2	12	AWSRQGSPDGYT
TRBV2	TRBJ1-2	10	ASSFQRDGYT
TRBV20-1	TRBJ1-2	8	SASDYGYT
TRBV9	TRBJ2-5	15	ASSILGQGAVGETQY
TRBV7-7	TRBJ2-7	12	ASSAQQGLDEQY
TRBV3-1/TRBV3-2	TRBJ1-1	13	ASSQRGGGLAEAF
TRBV7-9	TRBJ1-5	12	ASSQDSLNQPQH
TRBV2	TRBJ1-5	13	ASSRQGMSNQPQH
TRBV27	TRBJ1-5	12	ASSLGQGNQPQH
TRBV10-1	TRBJ2-7	11	ASSGGDSYEQY
TRBV5-4	TRBJ2-1	13	ASSLGLAGGNEQF
TRBV3-1/TRBV3-2	TRBJ1-1	11	ASSLRGDRGAF
TRBV6-5	TRBJ1-2	14	ASSYQGTGGVYGYT
TRBV28	TRBJ2-3	13	ASSLSKTSGGSQY
TRBV30	TRBJ2-1	15	AWRTPTGLLSYNEQF